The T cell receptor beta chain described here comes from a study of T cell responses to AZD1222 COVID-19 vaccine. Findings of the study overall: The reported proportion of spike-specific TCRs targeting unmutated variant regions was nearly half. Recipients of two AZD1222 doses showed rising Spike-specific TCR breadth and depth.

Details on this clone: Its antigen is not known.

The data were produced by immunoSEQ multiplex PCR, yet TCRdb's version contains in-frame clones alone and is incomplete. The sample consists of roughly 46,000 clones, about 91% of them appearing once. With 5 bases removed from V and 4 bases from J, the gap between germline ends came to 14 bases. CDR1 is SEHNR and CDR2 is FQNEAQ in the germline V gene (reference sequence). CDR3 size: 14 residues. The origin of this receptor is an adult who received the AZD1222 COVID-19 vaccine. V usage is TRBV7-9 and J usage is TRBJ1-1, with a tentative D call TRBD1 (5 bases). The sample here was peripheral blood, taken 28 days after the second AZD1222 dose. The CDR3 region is CASSTAAGSTEAFF. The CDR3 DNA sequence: TGTGCCAGCAGCACGGCCGCAGGGAGCACTGAAGCTTTCTTT.